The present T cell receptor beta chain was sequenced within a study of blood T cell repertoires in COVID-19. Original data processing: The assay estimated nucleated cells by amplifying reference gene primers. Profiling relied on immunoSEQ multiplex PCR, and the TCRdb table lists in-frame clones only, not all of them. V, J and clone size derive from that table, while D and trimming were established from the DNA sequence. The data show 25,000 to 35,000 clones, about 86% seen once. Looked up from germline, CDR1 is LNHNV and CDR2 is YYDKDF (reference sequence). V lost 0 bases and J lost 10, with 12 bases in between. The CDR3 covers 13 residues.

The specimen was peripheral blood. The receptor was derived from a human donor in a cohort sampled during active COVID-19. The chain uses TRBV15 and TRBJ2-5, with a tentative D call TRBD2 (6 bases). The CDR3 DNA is TGTGCCACCAGCAGAGATCGACCCGGGGGCCAGTACTTC. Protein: CATSRDRPGGQYF.